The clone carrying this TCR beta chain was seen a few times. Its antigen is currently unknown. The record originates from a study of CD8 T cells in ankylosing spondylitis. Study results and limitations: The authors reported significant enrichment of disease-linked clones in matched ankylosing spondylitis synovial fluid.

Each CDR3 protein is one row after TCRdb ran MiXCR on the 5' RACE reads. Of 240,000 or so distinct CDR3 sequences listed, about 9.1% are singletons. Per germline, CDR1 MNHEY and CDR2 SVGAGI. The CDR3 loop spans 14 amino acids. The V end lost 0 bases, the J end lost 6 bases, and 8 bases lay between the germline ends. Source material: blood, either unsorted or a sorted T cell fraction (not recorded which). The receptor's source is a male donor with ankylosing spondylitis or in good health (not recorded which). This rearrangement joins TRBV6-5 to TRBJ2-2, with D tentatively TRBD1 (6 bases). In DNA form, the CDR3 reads TGTGCCAGCAGTTACTCGGGACAATCCGGGGAGCTGTTTTTT. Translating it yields CASSYSGQSGELFF.